What follows are 17 T cell receptor beta chains derived from one specimen sequenced in a study of post-analysis software for immune sequencing data. These receptors lack a known antigen. Study results and caveats: Patients used about five TRBV segments, including TRBV5-6, TRBV5-1 and TRBV20-1, more often than controls.

Unique molecular identifiers were built into the TCR beta cDNA libraries. TCRdb redid the calling of the PCR reads with MiXCR, one entry per CDR3 protein. The sample holds a few hundred thousand distinct CDR3 sequences, roughly 34% seen once. Material for sequencing was blood. The receptors were gathered from a girl between 2 and 17 years old with multiple sclerosis.

On this clonotype itself: A junction end diverges from the germline sequence, so it may reflect a read error. This chain joins TRBV20-1 and TRBJ2-1, with 8 bases identical to TRBD1. Germline assignment: CDR1 DFQATT and CDR2 SNEGSKA (reference sequence). The CDR3 spans 14 residues. The CDR3 DNA reads TGCGGTGCTCCGGGGGACAGGACCTACAATGAGCAGTTCTTC. Encoded protein: CGAPGDRTYNEQFF.

This clonotype was counted a few times. The gene calls are TRBV7-8 and TRBJ2-3, with 8 bases aligning to TRBD2. The ends lost 5 bases at V and 13 bases at J; junction bases unmatched: 20. Germline V gives CDR1 SGHVS, CDR2 FQNEAQ. The CDR3 runs to 16 residues. CDR3 bases: TGTGCCAGCAGCACTGCCCCGGGACTAGTTTTTTTCCGCGAGTATTTT. Its protein is CASSTAPGLVFFREYF.

This chain connects TRBV10-3 to TRBJ2-5, with D maybe TRBD1 (6 bases). Between the trimmed V and J ends, which lost 10 bases and 5 bases, there was a span of 17 bases. Germline V gene sequence: CDR1 ENHRY, CDR2 SYGVKD. This CDR3 comprises 13 residues. For the CDR3, the DNA is TGTGCCAGAGGACAGCCTCCAGTCGAGACCCAGTACTTC. Its protein product is CARGQPPVETQYF.

The chain uses TRBV6-5 and TRBJ1-5; the D gene is possibly TRBD1 (5 bases). This CDR3 has 16 residues. V lost 6 bases to trimming and J lost 2 bases, with 17 bases between them. CDR1 and CDR2 from the germline V gene are MNHEY and SVGAGI. In nucleotides, the CDR3 is TGTGCCAGCAGCCCAACCCCAGGGAGGGGCAATCAGCCCCAGCATTTT. This sequence encodes CASSPTPGRGNQPQHF.

This clonotype was seen many times. The V and J genes are TRBV29-1 and TRBJ1-2; D not resolved. CDR3 length equals 15 residues. V was cut by 7 bases and J by 5 bases, with 23 bases left in between. Germline V gene lookup returns CDR1 SQVTM and CDR2 ANQGSEA. The CDR3 region is CSARARPDTTYGYTF. The CDR3 region has the DNA TGCAGCGCTCGGGCCCGACCAGACACCACATATGGCTACACCTTC.

This chain links TRBV3-1 with TRBJ1-5; D unclear. V lost 0 bases and J 4 bases, leaving 7 bases between the germline ends. CDR1 LGHDT and CDR2 YNNKEL come from the germline V gene (reference sequence). CDR3 length: 14 amino acids. Written as DNA, the CDR3 is TGTGCCAGCAGCCAAGAAGGAGGGAATCAGCCCCAGCATTTT. Its protein is CASSQEGGNQPQHF. Together with reference TRBV3-1 and TRBJ1-5, the CDR3 gives the full variable domain: DTAVSQTPKYLVTQMGNDKSIKCEQNLGHDTMYWYKQDSKKFLKIMFSYNNKELIINETVPNRFSPKSPDKAHLNLHINSLELGDSAVYFCASSQEGGNQPQHFGDGTRLSIL.

J is TRBJ2-3 and V is TRBV20-1; D tentatively reads TRBD1 or TRBD2 (5 bases each). This CDR3 spans 15 amino acids. V was shortened by 6 bases and J by 5 bases, with 21 bases between the two germline ends. CDR1 and CDR2 (germline): DFQATT, SNEGSKA (reference sequence). The CDR3 here is CSADGALALKDTQYF. DNA of the CDR3: TGCAGTGCAGATGGGGCGCTAGCCCTTAAAGATACGCAGTATTTT.

The chain is built from TRBV6-6 and TRBJ1-5; D is perhaps TRBD1 (5 bases). Germline CDR1 MNHNY, CDR2 SVGAGI (reference sequence). V shed 0 bases and J shed 3 bases, with 12 bases lying between them. CDR3 length: 16 amino acids. For the CDR3, the DNA is TGTGCCAGCAGTTACTCGGGGGGAGGAGACAATCAGCCCCAGCATTTT. Translation gives CASSYSGGGDNQPQHF.

The chain recombines TRBV5-1 with TRBJ2-7, with D unresolved. The ends were cut back, 0 bases at V and 1 base at J, with 11 bases in the middle. The germline CDR1 and CDR2 sequences are SGHRS and YFSETQ. This CDR3 is built from 15 residues. The CDR3 region is CASSLDPAMSYEQYF. CDR3 in DNA: TGCGCCAGCAGCTTGGATCCGGCAATGTCCTACGAGCAGTACTTC.

This chain connects TRBV20-1 to TRBJ2-5; TRBD2 matches at 7 bases. This CDR3 has 14 amino acids. Germline trimming cut 0 bases from V and 1 base from J; bases unmatched to any gene: 2. Germline V gene data show CDR1 as DFQATT and CDR2 as SNEGSKA (reference sequence). CDR3 coding DNA: TGCAGTGCTAGAGAGGGAGGGTTCCAAGAGACCCAGTACTTC. Translated: CSAREGGFQETQYF.

This clonotype turned up a few times. The chain links TRBV20-1 to TRBJ1-1; D unresolved. The CDR3 totals 13 residues. The V end was cut by 3 bases, the J end by 1 base, with 9 bases between. Germline V CDR1 and CDR2: DFQATT, SNEGSKA (reference sequence). CDR3 residues: CSARRPENTEAFF. CDR3 DNA: TGCAGTGCTAGGAGACCGGAGAACACTGAAGCTTTCTTT.

This clonotype occurred a few times. This sequence joins TRBV6-6 and TRBJ1-5, with a weak D call TRBD1 (5 bases). The V end was cut by 6 bases, the J end by 5 bases, with 11 bases between. The V gene's germline CDR1 is MNHNY and CDR2 SVGAGI (reference sequence). This CDR3 region has 13 residues. The CDR3 nucleotides are TGTGCCAGCAGAACGGGGGGGGATCAGCCCCAGCATTTT. As protein: CASRTGGDQPQHF.

The table lists this clonotype with a few counts. This chain joins TRBV5-1 and TRBJ2-5; 7 positions match TRBD1. From germline, CDR1 is SGHRS and CDR2 YFSETQ. After removal of 4 bases from V and 0 bases from J, the junction contained 6 bases not matched to a gene. The CDR3 consists of 15 residues. This CDR3 reads CASSTRDSNQETQYF. CDR3 nucleotide sequence: TGCGCCAGCAGCACCCGGGACAGCAACCAAGAGACCCAGTACTTC.

The CDR3 sequence: CSARDATGPDTQYF. Written as DNA, the CDR3 is TGCAGTGCTAGAGACGCGACAGGGCCAGATACGCAGTATTTT. The chain recombines TRBV20-1 with TRBJ2-3, with TRBD1 matching 7 bases. Trimming at V came to 0 bases and at J to 4 bases, leaving 4 bases not matched to a gene. Germline values: CDR1 DFQATT, CDR2 SNEGSKA (reference sequence). This CDR3 spans 14 amino acids.

The rearrangement links TRBV6-2 or TRBV6-3 to TRBJ2-1; maybe TRBD2 (5 bases). The V gene lost 5 bases and the J gene lost 5 bases, with 10 bases spanning the gap. The CDR3 runs 13 residues. Germline CDR1 and CDR2: MNHEY and SVGEGT. The CDR3 DNA sequence: TGTGCCAGCAGTGTTATAGCGCACAATGAGCAGTTCTTC. Amino acids: CASSVIAHNEQFF.

This clonotype has a handful of counts. The chain is built from TRBV7-9 and TRBJ1-1, with D tentatively TRBD1 (5 bases). This CDR3 contains 18 residues. Trimming stripped 5 bases from V and 0 bases from J, with 22 bases between. The germline V gene encodes CDR1 SEHNR and CDR2 FQNEAQ (reference sequence). The CDR3, as DNA: TGTGCCAGCAGCGCTCAGGGTCATTGGGGCAGCTTGAACACTGAAGCTTTCTTT. It codes for CASSAQGHWGSLNTEAFF.

The sample holds one count of this clonotype. The CDR3 ends on some other residue instead of the conserved phenylalanine or tryptophan, so this is likely a read error. The chain is built from TRBV20-1 and TRBJ1-6; D remains unclear. There are 14 residues in the CDR3. Trimming stripped 4 bases from V and 0 bases from J, with 7 bases between. CDR1 is DFQATT and CDR2 is SNEGSKA in the germline V gene (reference sequence). This CDR3 reads CSAKWSSYNSPLHC. Here the CDR3 DNA reads TGCAGTGCTAAGTGGAGCTCCTATAATTCACCCCTCCACTGT.